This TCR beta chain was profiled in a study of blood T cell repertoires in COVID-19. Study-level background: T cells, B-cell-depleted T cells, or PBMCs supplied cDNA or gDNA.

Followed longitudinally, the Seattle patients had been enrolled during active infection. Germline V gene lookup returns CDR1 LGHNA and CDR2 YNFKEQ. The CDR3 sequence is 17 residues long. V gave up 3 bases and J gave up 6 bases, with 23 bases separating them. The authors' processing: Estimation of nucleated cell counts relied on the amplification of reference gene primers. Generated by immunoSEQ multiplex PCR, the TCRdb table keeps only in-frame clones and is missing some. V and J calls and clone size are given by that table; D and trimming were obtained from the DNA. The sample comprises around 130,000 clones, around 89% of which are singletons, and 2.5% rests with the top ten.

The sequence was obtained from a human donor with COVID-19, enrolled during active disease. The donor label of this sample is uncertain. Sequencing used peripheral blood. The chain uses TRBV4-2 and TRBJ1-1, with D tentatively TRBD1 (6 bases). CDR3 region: CASSQLQGRGARSEAFF. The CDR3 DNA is TGTGCCAGCAGCCAGCTACAGGGACGGGGGGCAAGGTCTGAAGCTTTCTTT.